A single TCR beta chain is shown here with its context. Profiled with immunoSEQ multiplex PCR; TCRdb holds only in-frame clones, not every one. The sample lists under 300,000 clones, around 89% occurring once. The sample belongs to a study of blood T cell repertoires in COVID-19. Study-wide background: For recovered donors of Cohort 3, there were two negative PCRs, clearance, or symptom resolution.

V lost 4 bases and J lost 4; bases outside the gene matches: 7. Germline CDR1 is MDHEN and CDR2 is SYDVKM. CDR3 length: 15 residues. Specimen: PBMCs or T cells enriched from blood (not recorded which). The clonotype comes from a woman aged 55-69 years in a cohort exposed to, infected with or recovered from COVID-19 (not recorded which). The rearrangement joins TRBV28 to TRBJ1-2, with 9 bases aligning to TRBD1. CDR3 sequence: CASSSPGQGGYGYTF. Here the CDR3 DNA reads TGTGCCAGCAGTTCTCCGGGACAGGGAGGCTATGGCTACACCTTC.